This TCR beta chain was obtained from a study of blood T cell repertoires in COVID-19 (dated by TCRdb to the early 2020s). Study-level background: Samples from collaborators originated in the United States, Italy and Spain and spanned both the acute and convalescent phases of COVID-19. The material from the prospective study consisted of cDNA or gDNA derived from T cells, B-cell-depleted T cells, or PBMCs. Subjects who had been exposed to COVID-19, were actively infected with it, or had recovered from it provided the deeply sampled blood TCRbeta repertoires that made up the dataset. The repertoires were made available in a free public database intended to serve as a resource for research on the immune response to SARS-CoV-2. The samples were drawn from two sources: the first 160 participants of the ongoing ImmuneRACE study, and 1,000 to 1,500 subjects contributed by 6 global collaborators. The sample metadata nearly always contained a de-identified subject ID, COVID-19 status, age in years and sex. Where available, HLA class I and class II types were obtained from metadata supplied by the sample provider rather than from assay-based typing. General findings and caveats noted by the study authors: The quantity of clinical and demographic metadata differed by source and by participant and was supplied without curation.

TCRbeta CDR3 regions were amplified from genomic DNA using the immunoSEQ Assay, a bias-controlled multiplex PCR. Under the source paper's analysis protocol: The number of nucleated cells in each sample was estimated by amplification of reference gene primers within the assay. To quantify the absolute abundance of each unique TCRbeta CDR3 rearrangement, sequence reads were collapsed and filtered. For each sample, productive Simpson clonality was calculated by taking the square root of Simpson's diversity index across productive rearrangements. Here the immuneACCESS table is served through TCRdb, limited to in-frame sequences with V and J called. Missing clones are a known gap in these copies; in checked studies unresolved V genes cover under half, and the rest lacks a known reason. V and J calls and clone size are copied from that table; D and trimming were computed from the DNA. Present in this sample are over 70,000 clones, around three quarters of which were seen just once. The ten largest clones capture 15% to 20% of the sample.

This clone was observed at least ten times. Which antigen it targets is not known. The record has no base qualities; no much larger clone is one base away. The germline V gene gives CDR1 as SGHVS and CDR2 as FQNEAQ. The V and J ends are trimmed by 0 bases and 4 bases, leaving 6 bases between them. The cysteine opens and the phenylalanine closes a CDR3 of 14 amino acids. The kept DNA is CDR3 alone, 42 bases in frame from the first base. Collaborating institutions collected whole blood in K2EDTA tubes following their own protocols. For TCRbeta analysis, collaborators shipped samples as frozen whole blood, isolated PBMCs, or DNA extracted from either of those sample types.

The source material was peripheral blood. The source of this sequence is a woman of 80 years or more with acute or convalescent COVID-19. The receptor chain draws on TRBV7-8 and TRBJ2-2; the D gene identity is not certain. The CDR3 region: CASSLAELTGELFF. The nucleotides read TGTGCCAGCAGCTTAGCAGAACTCACCGGGGAGCTGTTTTTT.